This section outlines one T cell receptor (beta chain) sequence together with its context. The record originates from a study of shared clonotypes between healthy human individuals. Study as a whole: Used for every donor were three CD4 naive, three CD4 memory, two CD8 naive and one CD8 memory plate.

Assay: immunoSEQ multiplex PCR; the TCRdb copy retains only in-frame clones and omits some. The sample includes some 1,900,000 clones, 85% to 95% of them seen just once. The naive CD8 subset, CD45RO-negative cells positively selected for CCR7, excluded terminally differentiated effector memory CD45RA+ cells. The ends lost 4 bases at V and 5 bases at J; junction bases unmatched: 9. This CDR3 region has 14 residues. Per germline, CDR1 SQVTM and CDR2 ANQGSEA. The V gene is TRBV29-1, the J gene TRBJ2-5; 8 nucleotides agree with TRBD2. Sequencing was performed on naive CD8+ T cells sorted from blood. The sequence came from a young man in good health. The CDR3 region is CSVVAGIAGETQYF. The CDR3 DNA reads TGCAGCGTTGTGGCCGGAATAGCGGGGGAGACCCAGTACTTC.